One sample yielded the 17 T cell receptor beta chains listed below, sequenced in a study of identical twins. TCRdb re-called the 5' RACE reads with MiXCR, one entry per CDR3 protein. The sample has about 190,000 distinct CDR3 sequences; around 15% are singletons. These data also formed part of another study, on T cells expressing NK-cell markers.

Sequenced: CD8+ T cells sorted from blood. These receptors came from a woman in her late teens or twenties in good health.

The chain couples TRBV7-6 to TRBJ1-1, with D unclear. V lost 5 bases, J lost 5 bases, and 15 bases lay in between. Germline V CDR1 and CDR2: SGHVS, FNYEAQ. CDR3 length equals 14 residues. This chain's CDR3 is CASSPPGDGTEAFF. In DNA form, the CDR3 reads TGTGCCAGCAGCCCCCCGGGAGATGGGACTGAAGCTTTCTTT.

The CDR3 spells CASTAGGREQFF. CDR3 sequence (DNA): TGTGCCAGCACAGCGGGGGGAAGGGAGCAGTTCTTC. V is TRBV27 and J is TRBJ2-1; 9 bases are a match to TRBD2. Germline V CDR1 and CDR2: MNHEY, SMNVEV (reference sequence). Trimming removed 7 bases from V and 10 bases from J; junction bases left unmatched: 5. The CDR3 is 12 amino acids.

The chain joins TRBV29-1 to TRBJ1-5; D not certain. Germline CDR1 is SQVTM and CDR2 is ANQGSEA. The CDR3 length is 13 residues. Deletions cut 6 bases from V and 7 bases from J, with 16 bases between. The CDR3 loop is CSVGEGTTQPQHF. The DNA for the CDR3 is TGCAGCGTCGGTGAAGGCACCACGCAGCCCCAGCATTTT.

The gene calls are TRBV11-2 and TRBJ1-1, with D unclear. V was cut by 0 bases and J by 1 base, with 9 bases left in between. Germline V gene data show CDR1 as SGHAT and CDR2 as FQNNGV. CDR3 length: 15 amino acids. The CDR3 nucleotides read TGTGCCAGCAGCTTAGATCGTAAAGCGAACACTGAAGCTTTCTTT. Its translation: CASSLDRKANTEAFF.

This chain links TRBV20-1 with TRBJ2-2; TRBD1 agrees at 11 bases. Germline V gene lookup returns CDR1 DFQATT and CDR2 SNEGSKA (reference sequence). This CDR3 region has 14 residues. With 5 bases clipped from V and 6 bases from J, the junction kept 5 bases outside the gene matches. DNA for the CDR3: TGCAGTGCTGTGGACAGGGGGCGCCCCGGGGAGCTGTTTTTT. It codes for CSAVDRGRPGELFF.

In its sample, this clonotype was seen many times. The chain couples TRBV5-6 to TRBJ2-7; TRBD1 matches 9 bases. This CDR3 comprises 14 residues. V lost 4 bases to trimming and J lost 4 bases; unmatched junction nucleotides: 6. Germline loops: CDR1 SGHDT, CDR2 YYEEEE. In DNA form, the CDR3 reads TGTGCCAGCAGCCTGGGACAGGGCGGGTACGAGCAGTACTTC. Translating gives CASSLGQGGYEQYF.

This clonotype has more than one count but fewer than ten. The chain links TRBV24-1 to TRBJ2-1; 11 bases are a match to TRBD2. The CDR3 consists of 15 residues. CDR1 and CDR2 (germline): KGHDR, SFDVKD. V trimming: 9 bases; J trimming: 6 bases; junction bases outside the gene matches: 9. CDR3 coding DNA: TGTGCCACCTCGATGGGCACTAGCGGGGGCAATGAGCAGTTCTTC. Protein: CATSMGTSGGNEQFF.

Written as DNA, the CDR3 is TGTGCCAGCAGTTTCTGGGGTGGATCCTACGAGCAGTACTTC. This sequence encodes CASSFWGGSYEQYF. The V call is TRBV27, the J call TRBJ2-7; no clear D. The CDR3 contains 14 residues. With 3 bases removed from V and 1 base from J, the gap between germline ends came to 10 bases. Germline V gene sequence: CDR1 MNHEY, CDR2 SMNVEV (reference sequence).

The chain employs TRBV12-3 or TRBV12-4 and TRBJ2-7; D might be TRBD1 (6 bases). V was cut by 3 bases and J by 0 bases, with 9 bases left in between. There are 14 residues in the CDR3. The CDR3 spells CASSFGQFSYEQYF. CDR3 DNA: TGTGCCAGCAGTTTCGGACAGTTCTCCTACGAGCAGTACTTC.

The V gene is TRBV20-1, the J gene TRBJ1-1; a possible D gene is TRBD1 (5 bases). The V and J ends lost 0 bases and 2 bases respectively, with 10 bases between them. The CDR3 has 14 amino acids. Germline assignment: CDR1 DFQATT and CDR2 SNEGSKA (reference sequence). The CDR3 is CSARDSGSNTEAFF. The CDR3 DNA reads TGCAGTGCTAGAGATTCAGGGAGTAACACTGAAGCTTTCTTT.

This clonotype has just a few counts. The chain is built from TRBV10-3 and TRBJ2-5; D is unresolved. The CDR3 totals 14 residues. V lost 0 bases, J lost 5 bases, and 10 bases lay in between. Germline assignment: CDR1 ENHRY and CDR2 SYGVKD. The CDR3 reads CAISESGDSETQYF. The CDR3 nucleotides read TGTGCCATCAGTGAGTCCGGTGACTCGGAGACCCAGTACTTC.

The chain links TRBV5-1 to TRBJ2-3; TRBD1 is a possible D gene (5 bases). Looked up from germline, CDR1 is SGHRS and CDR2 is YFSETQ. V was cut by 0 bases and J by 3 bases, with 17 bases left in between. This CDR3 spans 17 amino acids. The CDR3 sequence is CASSLDARVKLTDTQYF. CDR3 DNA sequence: TGCGCCAGCAGCTTGGATGCCAGGGTTAAGTTAACAGATACGCAGTATTTT.

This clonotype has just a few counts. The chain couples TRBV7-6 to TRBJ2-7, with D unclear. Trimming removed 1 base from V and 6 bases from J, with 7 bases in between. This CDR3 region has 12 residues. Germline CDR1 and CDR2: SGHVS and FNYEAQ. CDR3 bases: TGTGCCAGCAGCTTAGAACTCGGCGAGCAGTACTTC. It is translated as CASSLELGEQYF.

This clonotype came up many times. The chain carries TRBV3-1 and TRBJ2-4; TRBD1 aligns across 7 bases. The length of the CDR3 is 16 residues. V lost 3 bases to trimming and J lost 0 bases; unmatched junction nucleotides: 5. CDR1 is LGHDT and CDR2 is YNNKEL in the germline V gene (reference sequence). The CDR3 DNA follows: TGTGCCAGCAGCCAGGGACAGACAATAGCCAAAAACATTCAGTACTTC. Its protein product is CASSQGQTIAKNIQYF.

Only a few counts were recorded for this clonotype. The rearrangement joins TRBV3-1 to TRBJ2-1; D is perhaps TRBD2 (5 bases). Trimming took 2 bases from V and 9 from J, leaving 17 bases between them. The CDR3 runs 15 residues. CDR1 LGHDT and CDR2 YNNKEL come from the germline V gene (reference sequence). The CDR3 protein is CASSQTGLPRGEQFF. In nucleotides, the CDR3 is TGTGCCAGCAGCCAAACGGGTCTACCTCGGGGTGAGCAGTTCTTC.

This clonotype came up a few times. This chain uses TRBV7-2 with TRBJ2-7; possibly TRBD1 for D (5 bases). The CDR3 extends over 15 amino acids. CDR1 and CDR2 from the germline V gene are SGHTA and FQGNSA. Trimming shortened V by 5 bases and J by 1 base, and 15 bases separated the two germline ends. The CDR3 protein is CASSQGRGRSYEQYF. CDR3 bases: TGTGCCAGCAGCCAAGGAAGGGGAAGGTCCTACGAGCAGTACTTC.

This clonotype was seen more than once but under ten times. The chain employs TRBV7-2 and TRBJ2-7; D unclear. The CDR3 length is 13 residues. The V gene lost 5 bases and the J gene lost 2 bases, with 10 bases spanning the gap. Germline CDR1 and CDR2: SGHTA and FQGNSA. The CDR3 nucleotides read TGTGCCAGCAGCCCCTCGACCACCTACGAGCAGTACTTC. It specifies CASSPSTTYEQYF.